Listed here are 30 T cell receptor beta chains from one sample, sequenced in a study of blood T cells in healthy people across ages. It was with a sample-barcoded 5' primer and a J-beta primer mix that a second PCR of roughly 7 to 12 cycles was run. MiXCR, applied by TCRdb to the 5' RACE reads, yields one record per CDR3 protein. The table includes about 1.7 million distinct CDR3 sequences, 28% detected once. The sample taken for sequencing was blood. Source of these receptors: a woman younger than 45 in good health.

For this clonotype: A read error may explain this, as a much larger clone is one base away. The V gene is TRBV2, the J gene TRBJ2-7; possible D gene TRBD1, 6 bases. Germline CDR1 SNHLY, CDR2 FYNNEI. CDR3 length: 14 residues. With 4 bases removed from V and 7 bases from J, the gap between germline ends came to 17 bases. The CDR3 sequence: CASSARGGYNEQYF. The DNA of the CDR3 is TGTGCCAGCAGTGCCAGGGGCGGGTACAATGAGCAGTACTTC.

The chain uses TRBV29-1 and TRBJ1-2; D ambiguous. In germline, CDR1 is SQVTM, CDR2 ANQGSEA. The CDR3 has 12 residues. Trimming pared 4 bases from V and 3 bases from J, leaving 9 bases between. The CDR3 nucleotides are TGCAGCGTTGTTTCCGGGGACTATGGCTACACCTTC. This translates into CSVVSGDYGYTF. The whole variable domain, filled in from reference TRBV29-1 and TRBJ1-2, reads SAVISQKPSRDICQRGTSLTIQCQVDSQVTMMFWYRQQPGQSLTLIATANQGSEATYESGFVIDKFPISRPNLTFSTLTVSNMSPEDSSIYLCSVVSGDYGYTFGSGTRLTVV.

This clonotype showed up just a few times. V usage is TRBV7-7 and J usage is TRBJ2-5; the match to TRBD1 covers 9 bases. V lost 2 bases to trimming and J lost 3 bases; unmatched junction nucleotides: 4. From germline, CDR1 is SSHAT and CDR2 FNYEAQ (reference sequence). The CDR3 has 15 residues. CDR3 nucleotide sequence: TGTGCCAGCAGCTTATCCGGGACAGGGAAAGAGACCCAGTACTTC. It encodes CASSLSGTGKETQYF.

V is TRBV6-5 and J is TRBJ1-4; D is possibly TRBD1 (6 bases). Trimming cost V 5 bases and J 4 bases, with 11 bases left between them. This CDR3 has 14 residues. Germline V lookup: CDR1 MNHEY, CDR2 SVGAGI. The CDR3 nucleotides read TGTGCCAGCAGTAAGGGGGGCCATAATGAAAAACTGTTTTTT. Translated, it gives CASSKGGHNEKLFF.

The chain combines TRBV20-1 with TRBJ2-1; tentative D call: TRBD2 (5 bases). V was clipped by 6 bases and J by 5 bases, with 11 bases between them. Germline V lookup: CDR1 DFQATT, CDR2 SNEGSKA (reference sequence). This CDR3 is 12 amino acids long. CDR3 protein: CSAPDGDNEQFF. The CDR3 region has the DNA TGCAGTGCCCCGGACGGGGACAATGAGCAGTTCTTC.

At least ten counts were recorded for this clonotype. The chain carries TRBV15 and TRBJ2-7; D gene unclear. Germline CDR1 and CDR2: LNHNV and YYDKDF (reference sequence). The length of the CDR3 is 15 residues. Trimming left V 0 bases short and J 0 bases short, with 9 bases between. The CDR3 DNA sequence: TGTGCCACCAGCAGAGAGGTGGCAGTCTCCTACGAGCAGTACTTC. It codes for CATSREVAVSYEQYF. Together with reference TRBV15 and TRBJ2-7, the CDR3 gives the full variable domain: DAMVIQNPRYQVTQFGKPVTLSCSQTLNHNVMYWYQQKSSQAPKLLFHYYDKDFNNEADTPDNFQSRRPNTSFCFLDIRSPGLGDTAMYLCATSREVAVSYEQYFGPGTRLTVT.

The J gene is TRBJ2-5, the V gene TRBV5-6, with unresolved D. Judging by the DNA end, TRBJ2-7 fits better; the J call may be wrong. Germline V gene sequence: CDR1 SGHDT, CDR2 YYEEEE. This CDR3 has 14 residues. This CDR3 reads CASSLLGPWDEQYF. The CDR3 nucleotides are TGTGCCAGCAGCTTGCTAGGGCCCTGGGACGAGCAGTACTTC.

A word on this clonotype: A read error may account for a junction end that differs from germline. The chain joins TRBV9 to TRBJ1-2, with TRBD1 identical over 7 bases. CDR1 is SGDLS and CDR2 is YYNGEE in the germline V gene. The CDR3 sequence is 14 residues long. CDR3 sequence reads: CAGSSHRDSYGYTF. The CDR3, as DNA: TGTGCCGGCAGCTCCCACCGGGACAGCTATGGCTACACCTTC.

CDR3 bases: TGCGCCAGCAGCCCTAACTTTAGCACTGACGGCGGGGAGCTGTTTTTT. This translates into CASSPNFSTDGGELFF. The rearrangement links TRBV5-1 to TRBJ2-2; D unresolved. Germline V gene lookup returns CDR1 SGHRS and CDR2 YFSETQ. CDR3 length: 16 residues. V was cut by 4 bases and J by 7 bases, with 20 bases left in between.

The rearrangement links TRBV6-2 or TRBV6-3 to TRBJ2-1; D may be TRBD1 (6 bases). The CDR3 is 19 amino acids. The germline V gene encodes CDR1 MNHEY and CDR2 SVGEGT. Trimming pared 2 bases from V and 2 bases from J, leaving 22 bases between. The CDR3 spells CASSYDGWGRSYAYNEQFF. The DNA for the CDR3 is TGTGCCAGCAGTTACGATGGGTGGGGGCGGTCCTATGCCTACAATGAGCAGTTCTTC.

CDR3 protein: CSASHGADQPQHF. In DNA form, the CDR3 reads TGCAGTGCTAGTCATGGGGCCGATCAGCCCCAGCATTTT. The rearrangement links TRBV20-1 to TRBJ1-5; possible D gene TRBD1, 5 bases. The CDR3 spans 13 residues. The germline V gene encodes CDR1 DFQATT and CDR2 SNEGSKA (reference sequence). The germline V and J ends were trimmed by 3 bases and 5 bases, with 11 bases remaining between them.

This clonotype was seen ten or more times. The rearrangement joins TRBV12-3 or TRBV12-4 to TRBJ1-2; D may be TRBD1 (5 bases). The V end was cut by 5 bases, the J end by 3 bases, with 16 bases between. The CDR3 is made up of 15 amino acids. CDR3 coding DNA: TGTGCCAGCAGTCCAATAACAGGTTCCGACTATGGCTACACCTTC. This sequence encodes CASSPITGSDYGYTF.

This clonotype came up a few times. V usage is TRBV27 and J usage is TRBJ2-7, with unresolved D. The CDR3 consists of 12 residues. The V gene's germline CDR1 is MNHEY and CDR2 SMNVEV (reference sequence). V lost 8 bases and J lost 0, with 8 bases in between. Here the CDR3 reads CASGPRSYEQYF. The CDR3 DNA sequence: TGTGCCAGCGGCCCGCGCTCCTACGAGCAGTACTTC.

The chain is built from TRBV7-3 and TRBJ1-2; TRBD1 aligns across 7 bases. V shed 1 base and J 2 bases; nucleotides not matched to a gene: 7. CDR3 length: 16 amino acids. The germline gives CDR1 SGHTA, CDR2 FQGTGA. The DNA of the CDR3 is TGTGCCAGCAGCTTAAAGGGGGCTGATATCAACTATGGCTACACCTTC. Its protein is CASSLKGADINYGYTF. The entire variable domain, with the rest obtained from reference TRBV7-3 and TRBJ1-2, is as follows: GAGVSQTPSNKVTEKGKYVELRCDPISGHTALYWYRQSLGQGPEFLIYFQGTGAADDSGLPNDRFFAVRPEGSVSTLKIQRTERGDSAVYLCASSLKGADINYGYTFGSGTRLTVV.

Note on this clonotype: Mismatch with germline at one junction end may stem from a read error. The chain employs TRBV15 and TRBJ1-2; D not resolved. Germline CDR1 and CDR2: LNHNV and YYDKDF (reference sequence). The CDR3 runs 16 residues. The CDR3 loop reads CATSRDRVGGFDGYTF. The CDR3 coding sequence is TGTGCCACCAGTAGAGATCGGGTCGGAGGGTTCGATGGCTACACCTTC. Full variable domain (outside the CDR3, taken from reference TRBV15 and TRBJ1-2): DAMVIQNPRYQVTQFGKPVTLSCSQTLNHNVMYWYQQKSSQAPKLLFHYYDKDFNNEADTPDNFQSRRPNTSFCFLDIRSPGLGDTAMYLCATSRDRVGGFDGYTFGSGTRLTVV.

At least ten counts were recorded for this clonotype. The chain employs TRBV15 and TRBJ2-7; tentative D call: TRBD1 (5 bases). The CDR3 totals 16 residues. Trimming cost V 0 bases and J 3 bases, with 15 bases left between them. The germline CDR1 and CDR2 sequences are LNHNV and YYDKDF (reference sequence). The CDR3 sequence: CATSRDKGSLFYEQYF. CDR3 nucleotides: TGTGCCACCAGCAGAGATAAGGGGTCCTTATTCTACGAGCAGTACTTC. Together with reference TRBV15 and TRBJ2-7, the CDR3 gives the full variable domain: DAMVIQNPRYQVTQFGKPVTLSCSQTLNHNVMYWYQQKSSQAPKLLFHYYDKDFNNEADTPDNFQSRRPNTSFCFLDIRSPGLGDTAMYLCATSRDKGSLFYEQYFGPGTRLTVT.

The CDR3 reads CASSSRGAEETQYF. The CDR3 bases are TGTGCCAGCAGTTCCAGGGGAGCTGAGGAGACCCAGTACTTC. The chain combines TRBV28 with TRBJ2-5; D may be TRBD1 (6 bases). V was clipped by 4 bases and J by 5 bases, with 14 bases between them. This CDR3 comprises 14 residues. Germline lookup yields CDR1 MDHEN and CDR2 SYDVKM.

J is TRBJ1-2 and V is TRBV18; TRBD1 agrees at 10 bases. This CDR3 has 18 amino acids. CDR1 KGHSH and CDR2 LQKENI come from the germline V gene. V was pared by 2 bases and J by 4 bases, with 13 bases of the junction left unmatched. CDR3 in amino acids: CASSPFRTGGAELYGYTF. The CDR3 nucleotides read TGTGCCAGCTCACCATTCCGGACAGGGGGTGCGGAGCTCTATGGCTACACCTTC.

This clonotype was detected only once. The chain links TRBV4-2 to TRBJ2-1; 8 bases map to TRBD1. Unmatched junction bases numbered 6, after V lost 3 bases and J lost 5 bases. CDR1 is LGHNA, CDR2 YNFKEQ, per germline. This CDR3 is 15 amino acids long. The CDR3 region is CASSHGQGYHNEQFF. The DNA of the CDR3 is TGTGCCAGCAGCCATGGACAGGGTTACCACAATGAGCAGTTCTTC.

This clonotype was seen a few times. The chain is built from TRBV12-3 or TRBV12-4 and TRBJ1-2, with a possible D match to TRBD1 (5 bases). Trimming took off 5 bases at V and 8 bases at J, with 12 bases between the two ends. CDR3 size: 12 residues. The CDR3 DNA is TGTGCCAGCAGTCCCGGGACCCTGGGCTACACCTTC. This sequence encodes CASSPGTLGYTF.

The chain joins TRBV12-3 or TRBV12-4 to TRBJ2-3, with 9 bases fitting TRBD2. The CDR3 runs to 14 residues. J lost 2 bases, V lost 8 bases, and 5 bases had no gene match. CDR3 loop: CASWVAGVTDTQYF. CDR3 nucleotides: TGTGCCAGCTGGGTAGCGGGGGTCACAGATACGCAGTATTTT.

The chain combines TRBV10-3 with TRBJ1-1; D remains unclear. Trimming removed 3 bases from V and 7 bases from J, with 12 bases in between. Germline assignment: CDR1 ENHRY and CDR2 SYGVKD. CDR3 length: 13 amino acids. The CDR3 nucleotides are TGTGCCATCAGTGACGGTTTCTGGTATGAAGCTTTCTTT. It yields the protein CAISDGFWYEAFF.

Notes on this clonotype: This could be a read error, since a much larger clone is one nucleotide away. V and J are TRBV6-2 or TRBV6-3 and TRBJ1-2, with D unclear. Germline CDR1 and CDR2: MNHEY and SVGEGT. The CDR3 extends over 12 amino acids. CDR3 bases: TGTACCAGCAGCGGTTTCGACGGTGGCTACACCTTC. Its translation: CTSSGFDGGYTF.

The V call is TRBV3-1, the J call TRBJ1-1, with a weak D call TRBD1 (5 bases). Per germline, CDR1 LGHDT and CDR2 YNNKEL (reference sequence). Trimming took off 1 base at V and 0 bases at J, with 15 bases between the two ends. The CDR3 consists of 17 residues. The CDR3 spells CASSQGRVGFMNTEAFF. For the CDR3, the DNA is TGTGCCAGCAGCCAAGGCAGGGTGGGGTTTATGAACACTGAAGCTTTCTTT.

V usage is TRBV5-1 and J usage is TRBJ1-6; D remains unclear. Trimming left V 4 bases short and J 7 bases short, with 12 bases between. Germline CDR1 is SGHRS and CDR2 is YFSETQ. This CDR3 is 14 amino acids long. CDR3 nucleotides: TGCGCCAGCAGCCGGACTATAGAGAATTCACCCCTCCACTTT. Translated: CASSRTIENSPLHF.

This clonotype was detected ten times or more. This sequence joins TRBV7-9 and TRBJ2-7; D unclear. Trimming removed 0 bases at V and 0 bases at J, with 12 bases between. The CDR3 length is 16 residues. Germline-derived CDR1 and CDR2 are SEHNR and FQNEAQ (reference sequence). The CDR3 region has the DNA TGTGCCAGCAGCTTAGCCCGCGACGCTGACTCCTACGAGCAGTACTTC. Amino acid sequence: CASSLARDADSYEQYF. Supplemented by reference TRBV7-9 and TRBJ2-7, the full variable domain reads DTGVSQNPRHKITKRGQNVTFRCDPISEHNRLYWYRQTLGQGPEFLTYFQNEAQLEKSRLLSDRFSAERPKGSFSTLEIQRTEQGDSAMYLCASSLARDADSYEQYFGPGTRLTVT.

This chain joins TRBV6-6 and TRBJ1-6; 7 nucleotides match TRBD1. The CDR3 length is 15 residues. V gave up 11 bases and J gave up 7 bases; unmatched junction bases: 14. The germline V gene encodes CDR1 MNHNY and CDR2 SVGAGI (reference sequence). CDR3 residues: CARVRGTGENSPLHF. The CDR3 DNA reads TGTGCCCGGGTCCGGGGAACAGGGGAGAATTCACCCCTCCACTTT.

With respect to this clonotype: The germline gene is not matched at one end of the junction; a read error may be the cause. The chain is built from TRBV20-1 and TRBJ2-7, with D perhaps matching TRBD1 (6 bases). The J call is in doubt because the DNA end fits TRBJ2-5 better. Germline V gives CDR1 DFQATT, CDR2 SNEGSKA (reference sequence). CDR3 length: 13 residues. The CDR3 nucleotides are TGCAGTGCACCGTGGACAGCCCAAGGGACCCAGTACTTC. It yields the protein CSAPWTAQGTQYF.

The rearrangement links TRBV6-2 or TRBV6-3 to TRBJ2-7; 7 bases agree with TRBD2. In germline, CDR1 is MNHEY, CDR2 SVGEGT. Germline trimming cut 6 bases from V and 7 bases from J; bases unmatched to any gene: 18. This CDR3 has 16 residues. The CDR3 sequence is CASSLPSSGSYNEQYF. The CDR3 DNA reads as TGTGCCAGCAGCCTCCCGAGTAGCGGGTCCTACAATGAGCAGTACTTC.

In its sample, this clonotype was seen many times. The chain has TRBV20-1 and TRBJ2-1; 8 bases fit TRBD2. With V trimmed by 4 bases and J by 3 bases, 2 bases remained unmatched. Germline V gene data show CDR1 as DFQATT and CDR2 as SNEGSKA (reference sequence). This CDR3 spans 13 amino acids. In DNA form, the CDR3 reads TGCAGTGCTACAGCGGGAGTCTACAATGAGCAGTTCTTC. Translating gives CSATAGVYNEQFF.